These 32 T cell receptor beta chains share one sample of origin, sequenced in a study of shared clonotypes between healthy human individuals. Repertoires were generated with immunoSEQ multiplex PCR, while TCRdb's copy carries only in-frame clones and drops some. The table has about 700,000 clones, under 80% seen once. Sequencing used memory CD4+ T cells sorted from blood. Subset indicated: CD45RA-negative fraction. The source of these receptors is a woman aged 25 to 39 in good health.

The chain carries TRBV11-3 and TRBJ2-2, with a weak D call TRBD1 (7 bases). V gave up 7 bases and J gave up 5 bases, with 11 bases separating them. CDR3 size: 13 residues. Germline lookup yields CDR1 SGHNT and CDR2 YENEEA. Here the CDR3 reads CASKGAGTGELFF. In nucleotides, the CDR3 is TGTGCCAGCAAGGGGGCGGGAACCGGGGAGCTGTTTTTT.

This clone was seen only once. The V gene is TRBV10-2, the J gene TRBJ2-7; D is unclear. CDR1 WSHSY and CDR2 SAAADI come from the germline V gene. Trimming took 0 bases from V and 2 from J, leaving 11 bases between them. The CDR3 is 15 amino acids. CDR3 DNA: TGCGCCAGCAGTGAGTCGAATGATGGTCCCTACGAGCAGTACTTC. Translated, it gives CASSESNDGPYEQYF.

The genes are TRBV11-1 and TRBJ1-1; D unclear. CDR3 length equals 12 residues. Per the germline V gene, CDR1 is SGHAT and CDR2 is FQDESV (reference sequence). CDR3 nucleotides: TGTGCTATCAAGGGTATGAACACTGAAGCTTTCTTT. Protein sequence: CAIKGMNTEAFF.

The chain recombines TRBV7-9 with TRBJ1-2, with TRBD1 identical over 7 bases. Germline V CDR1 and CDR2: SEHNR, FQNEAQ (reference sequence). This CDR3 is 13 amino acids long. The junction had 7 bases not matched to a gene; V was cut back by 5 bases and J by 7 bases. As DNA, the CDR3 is TGTGCCAGCAGCCGGGACAGATTGGGTGGCTACACCTTC. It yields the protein CASSRDRLGGYTF.

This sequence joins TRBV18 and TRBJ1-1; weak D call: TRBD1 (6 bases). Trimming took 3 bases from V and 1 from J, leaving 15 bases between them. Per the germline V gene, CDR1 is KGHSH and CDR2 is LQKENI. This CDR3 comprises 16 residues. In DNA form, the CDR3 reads TGTGCCAGCTCACCCCAGCTCCGGACAGAGAACACTGAAGCTTTCTTT. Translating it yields CASSPQLRTENTEAFF.

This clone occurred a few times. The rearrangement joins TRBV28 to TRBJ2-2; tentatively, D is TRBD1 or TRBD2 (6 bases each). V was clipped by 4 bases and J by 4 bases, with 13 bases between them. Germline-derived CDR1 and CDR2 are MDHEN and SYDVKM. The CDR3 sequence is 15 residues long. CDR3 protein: CASSSGGAGTGELFF. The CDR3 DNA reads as TGTGCCAGCAGTTCCGGGGGCGCGGGCACCGGGGAGCTGTTTTTT.

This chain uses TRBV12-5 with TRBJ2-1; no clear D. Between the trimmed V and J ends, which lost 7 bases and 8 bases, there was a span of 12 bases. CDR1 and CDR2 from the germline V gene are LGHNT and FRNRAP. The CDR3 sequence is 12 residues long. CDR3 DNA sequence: TGTGCTAGTGCCCGAGACCGGGATGAGCAGTTCTTC. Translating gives CASARDRDEQFF.

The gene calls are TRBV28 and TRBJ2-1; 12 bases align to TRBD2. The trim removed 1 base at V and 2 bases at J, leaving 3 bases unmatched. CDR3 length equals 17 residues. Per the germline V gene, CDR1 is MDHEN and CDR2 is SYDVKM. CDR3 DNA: TGTGCCAGCAGTTTATATCGGACTAGCGGGGCCTACAATGAGCAGTTCTTC. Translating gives CASSLYRTSGAYNEQFF.

The CDR3 nucleotides are TGTGCCAGTAGAGGAGGACAGGGGGCATCGGGGGAGCTGTTTTTT. This gives the protein CASRGGQGASGELFF. This rearrangement joins TRBV19 to TRBJ2-2; 11 bases agree with TRBD1. Germline V gene sequence: CDR1 LNHDA, CDR2 SQIVND (reference sequence). The CDR3 loop spans 15 amino acids. The V gene end was trimmed by 6 bases and the J gene end by 8 bases; junction bases not matched to a gene: 8.

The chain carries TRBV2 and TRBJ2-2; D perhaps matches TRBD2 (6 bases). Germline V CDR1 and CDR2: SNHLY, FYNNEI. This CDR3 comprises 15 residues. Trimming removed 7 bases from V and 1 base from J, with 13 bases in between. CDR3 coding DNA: TGTGCCAGCAAGGTAGCGGCCCAGAACACCGGGGAGCTGTTTTTT. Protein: CASKVAAQNTGELFF.

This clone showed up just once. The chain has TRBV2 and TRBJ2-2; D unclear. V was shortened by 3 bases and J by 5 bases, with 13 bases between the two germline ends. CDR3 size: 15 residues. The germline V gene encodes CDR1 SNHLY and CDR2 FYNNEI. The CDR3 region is CASSEFLTVTGELFF. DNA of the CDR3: TGTGCCAGCAGTGAGTTTCTTACGGTGACCGGGGAGCTGTTTTTT.

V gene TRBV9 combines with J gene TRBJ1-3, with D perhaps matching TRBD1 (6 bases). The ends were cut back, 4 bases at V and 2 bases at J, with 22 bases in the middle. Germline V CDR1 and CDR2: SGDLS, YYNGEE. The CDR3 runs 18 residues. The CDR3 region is CASSPRGGGERPGNTIYF. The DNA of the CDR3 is TGTGCCAGCAGCCCCCGAGGGGGGGGCGAGAGGCCTGGAAACACCATATATTTT.

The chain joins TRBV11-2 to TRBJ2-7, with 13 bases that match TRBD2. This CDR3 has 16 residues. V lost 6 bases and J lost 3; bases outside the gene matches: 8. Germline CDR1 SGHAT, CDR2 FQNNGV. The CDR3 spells CASRRMGLAGNYEQYF. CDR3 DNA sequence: TGTGCCAGCAGGCGGATGGGACTAGCGGGAAACTACGAGCAGTACTTC.

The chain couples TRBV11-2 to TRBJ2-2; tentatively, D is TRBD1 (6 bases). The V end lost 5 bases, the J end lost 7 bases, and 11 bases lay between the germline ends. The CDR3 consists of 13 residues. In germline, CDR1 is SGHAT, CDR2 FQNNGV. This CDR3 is CASSQGLVGELFF. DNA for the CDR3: TGTGCCAGCAGCCAGGGGTTGGTCGGGGAGCTGTTTTTT.

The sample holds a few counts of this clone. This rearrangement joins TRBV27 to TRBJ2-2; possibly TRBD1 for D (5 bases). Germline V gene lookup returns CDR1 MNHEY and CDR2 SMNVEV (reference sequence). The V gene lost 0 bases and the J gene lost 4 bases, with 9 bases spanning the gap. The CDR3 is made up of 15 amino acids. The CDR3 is CASSLSIQVTGELFF. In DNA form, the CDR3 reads TGTGCCAGCAGTTTATCGATACAGGTCACCGGGGAGCTGTTTTTT.

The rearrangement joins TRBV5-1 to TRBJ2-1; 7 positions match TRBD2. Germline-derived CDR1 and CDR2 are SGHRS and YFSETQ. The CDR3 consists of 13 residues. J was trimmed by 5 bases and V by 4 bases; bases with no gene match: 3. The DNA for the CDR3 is TGCGCCAGCAGCATTACTAGCGACAATGAGCAGTTCTTC. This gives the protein CASSITSDNEQFF. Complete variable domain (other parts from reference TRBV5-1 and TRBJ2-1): KAGVTQTPRYLIKTRGQQVTLSCSPISGHRSVSWYQQTPGQGLQFLFEYFSETQRNKGNFPGRFSGRQFSNSRSEMNVSTLELGDSALYLCASSITSDNEQFFGPGTRLTVL.

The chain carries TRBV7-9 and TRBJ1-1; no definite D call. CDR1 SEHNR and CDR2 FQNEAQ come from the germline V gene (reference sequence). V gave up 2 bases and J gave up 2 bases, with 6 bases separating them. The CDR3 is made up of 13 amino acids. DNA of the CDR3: TGTGCCAGCAGCTTACCCCCCAACACTGAAGCTTTCTTT. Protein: CASSLPPNTEAFF.

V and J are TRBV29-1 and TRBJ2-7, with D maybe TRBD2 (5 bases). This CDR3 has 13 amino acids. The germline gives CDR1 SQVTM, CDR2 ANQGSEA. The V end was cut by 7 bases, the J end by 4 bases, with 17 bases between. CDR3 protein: CSARGSGSYEQYF. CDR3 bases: TGCAGCGCTCGAGGGTCAGGATCATACGAGCAGTACTTC.

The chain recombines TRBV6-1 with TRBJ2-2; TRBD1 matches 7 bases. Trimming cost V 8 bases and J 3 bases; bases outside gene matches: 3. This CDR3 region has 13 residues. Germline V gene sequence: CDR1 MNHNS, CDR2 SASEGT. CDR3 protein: CASAGQDTGELFF. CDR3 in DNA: TGTGCCAGCGCCGGACAGGACACCGGGGAGCTGTTTTTT.

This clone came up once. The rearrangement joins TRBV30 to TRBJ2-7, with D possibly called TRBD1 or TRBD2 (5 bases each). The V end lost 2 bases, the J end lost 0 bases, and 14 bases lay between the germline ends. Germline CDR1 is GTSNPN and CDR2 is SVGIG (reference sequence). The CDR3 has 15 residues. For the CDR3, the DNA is TGTGCCTGGAGTCCCTTTCGGGACGGCTCCTACGAGCAGTACTTC. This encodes CAWSPFRDGSYEQYF.

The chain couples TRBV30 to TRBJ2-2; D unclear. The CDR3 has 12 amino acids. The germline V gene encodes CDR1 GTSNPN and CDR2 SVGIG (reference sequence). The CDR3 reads CARSWNTGELFF. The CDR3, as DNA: TGTGCTCGGAGCTGGAACACCGGGGAGCTGTTTTTT.

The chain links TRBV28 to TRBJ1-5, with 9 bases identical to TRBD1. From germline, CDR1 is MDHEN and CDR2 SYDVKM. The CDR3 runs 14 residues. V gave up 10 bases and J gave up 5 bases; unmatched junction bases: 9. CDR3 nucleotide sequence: TGTGCCACCGGAAGACAGGGGGGCGATCAGCCCCAGCATTTT. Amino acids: CATGRQGGDQPQHF.

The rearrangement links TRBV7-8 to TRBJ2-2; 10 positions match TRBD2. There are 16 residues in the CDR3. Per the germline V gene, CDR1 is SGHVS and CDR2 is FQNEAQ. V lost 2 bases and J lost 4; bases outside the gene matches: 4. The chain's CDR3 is CASSLSIAGGTGELFF. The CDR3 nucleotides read TGTGCCAGCAGCTTAAGTATAGCGGGAGGCACCGGGGAGCTGTTTTTT.

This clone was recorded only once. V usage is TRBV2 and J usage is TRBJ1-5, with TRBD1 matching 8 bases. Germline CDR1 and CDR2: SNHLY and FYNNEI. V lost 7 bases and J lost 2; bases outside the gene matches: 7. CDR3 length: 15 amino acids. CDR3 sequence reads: CASTLQGVRNQPQHF. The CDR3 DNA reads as TGTGCCAGCACCCTACAGGGGGTGCGCAATCAGCCCCAGCATTTT.

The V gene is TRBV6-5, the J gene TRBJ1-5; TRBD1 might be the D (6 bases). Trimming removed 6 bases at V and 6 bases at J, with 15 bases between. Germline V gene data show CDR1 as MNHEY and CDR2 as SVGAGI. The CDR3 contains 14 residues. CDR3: CASSVQGSLQPQHF. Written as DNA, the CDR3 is TGTGCCAGCAGCGTACAGGGAAGTCTTCAGCCCCAGCATTTT.

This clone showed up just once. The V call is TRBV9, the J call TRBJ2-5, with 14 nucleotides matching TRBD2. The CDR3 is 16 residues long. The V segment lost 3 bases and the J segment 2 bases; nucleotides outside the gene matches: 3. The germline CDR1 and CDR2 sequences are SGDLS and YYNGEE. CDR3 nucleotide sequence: TGTGCCAGCAGCGCCCGACTAGCGGGAGGGCAAGAGACCCAGTACTTC. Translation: CASSARLAGGQETQYF.

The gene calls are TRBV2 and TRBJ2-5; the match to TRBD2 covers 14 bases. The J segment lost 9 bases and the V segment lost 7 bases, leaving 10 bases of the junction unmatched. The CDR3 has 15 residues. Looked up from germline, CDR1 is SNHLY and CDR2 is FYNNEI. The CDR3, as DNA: TGTGCCAGCAAGACTAGCGGGGGGGGTTCGATCGCCCAGTACTTC. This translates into CASKTSGGGSIAQYF.

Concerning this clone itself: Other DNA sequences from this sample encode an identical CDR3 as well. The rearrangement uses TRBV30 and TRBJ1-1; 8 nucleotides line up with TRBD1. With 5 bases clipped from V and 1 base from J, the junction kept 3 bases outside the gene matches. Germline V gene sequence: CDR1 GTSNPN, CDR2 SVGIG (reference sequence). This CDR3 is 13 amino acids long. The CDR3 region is CAWRTGPNTEAFF. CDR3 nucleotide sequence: TGTGCCTGGCGGACAGGGCCGAACACTGAAGCTTTCTTT.

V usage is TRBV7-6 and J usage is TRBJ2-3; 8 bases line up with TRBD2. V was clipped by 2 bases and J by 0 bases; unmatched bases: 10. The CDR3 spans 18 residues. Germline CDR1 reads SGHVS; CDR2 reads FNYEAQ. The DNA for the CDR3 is TGTGCCAGCAGCTTAAACCCAGCTAGCGGGCTTAGCACAGATACGCAGTATTTT. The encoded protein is CASSLNPASGLSTDTQYF.

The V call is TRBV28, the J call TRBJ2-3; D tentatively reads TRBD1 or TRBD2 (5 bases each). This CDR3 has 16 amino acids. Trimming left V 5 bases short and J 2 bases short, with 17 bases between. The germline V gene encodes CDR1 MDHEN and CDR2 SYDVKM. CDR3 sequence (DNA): TGTGCCAGCAGTATAGGGACGGGGTCAGCCACAGATACGCAGTATTTT. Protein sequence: CASSIGTGSATDTQYF.

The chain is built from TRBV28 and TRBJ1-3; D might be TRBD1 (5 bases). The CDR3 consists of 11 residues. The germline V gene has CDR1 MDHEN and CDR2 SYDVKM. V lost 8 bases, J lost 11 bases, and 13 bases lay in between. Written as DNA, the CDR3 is TGTGCCAGCCGGGGAGAGGGACCCATATATTTT. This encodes CASRGEGPIYF.

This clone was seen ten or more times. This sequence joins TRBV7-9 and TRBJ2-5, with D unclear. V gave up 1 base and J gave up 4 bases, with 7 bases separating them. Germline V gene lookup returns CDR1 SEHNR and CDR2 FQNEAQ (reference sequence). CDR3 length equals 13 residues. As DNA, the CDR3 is TGTGCCAGCAGCTTAGGCTCTACAGAGACCCAGTACTTC. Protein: CASSLGSTETQYF.